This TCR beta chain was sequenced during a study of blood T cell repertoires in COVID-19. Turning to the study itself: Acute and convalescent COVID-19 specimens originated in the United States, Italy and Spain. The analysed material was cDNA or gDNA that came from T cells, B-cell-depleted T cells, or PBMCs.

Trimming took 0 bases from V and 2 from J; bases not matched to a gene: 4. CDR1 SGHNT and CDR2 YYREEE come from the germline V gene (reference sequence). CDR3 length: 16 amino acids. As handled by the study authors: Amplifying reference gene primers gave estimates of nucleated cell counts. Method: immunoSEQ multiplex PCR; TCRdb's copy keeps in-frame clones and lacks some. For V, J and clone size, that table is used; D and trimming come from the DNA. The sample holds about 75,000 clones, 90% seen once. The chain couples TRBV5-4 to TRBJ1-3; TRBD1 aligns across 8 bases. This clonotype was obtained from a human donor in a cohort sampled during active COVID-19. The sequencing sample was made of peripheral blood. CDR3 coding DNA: TGTGCCAGCAGCTTGGCCGGCAGGGGGCCTGGAAACACCATATATTTT. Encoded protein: CASSLAGRGPGNTIYF.